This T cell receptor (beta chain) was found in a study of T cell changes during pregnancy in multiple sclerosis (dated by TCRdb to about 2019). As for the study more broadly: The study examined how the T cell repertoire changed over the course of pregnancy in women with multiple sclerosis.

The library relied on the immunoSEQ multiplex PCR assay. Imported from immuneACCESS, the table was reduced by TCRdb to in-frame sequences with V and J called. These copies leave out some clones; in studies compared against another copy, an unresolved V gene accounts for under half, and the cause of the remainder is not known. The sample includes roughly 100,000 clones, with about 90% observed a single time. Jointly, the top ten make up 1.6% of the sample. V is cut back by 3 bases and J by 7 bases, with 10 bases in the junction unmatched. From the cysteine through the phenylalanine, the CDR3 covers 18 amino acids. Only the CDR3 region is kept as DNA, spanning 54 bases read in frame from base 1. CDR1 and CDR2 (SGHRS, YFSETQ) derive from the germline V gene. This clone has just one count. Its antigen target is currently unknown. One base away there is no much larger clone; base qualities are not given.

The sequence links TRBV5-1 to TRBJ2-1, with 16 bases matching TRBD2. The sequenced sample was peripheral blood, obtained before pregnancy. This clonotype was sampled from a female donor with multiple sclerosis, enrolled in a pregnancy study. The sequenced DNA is TGCGCCAGCAGCTCGGGACTAGCGGGAGGGGTATCGGTAAATGAGCAGTTCTTC. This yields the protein CASSSGLAGGVSVNEQFF.